This passage covers 14 T cell receptor beta chains from one sample sequenced in a study of blood T cell repertoires in COVID-19. Assay used: immunoSEQ multiplex PCR; TCRdb lists only in-frame clones, some missing. The sample records roughly 200,000 clones, more than 80% being singletons. The specimen was peripheral blood. Source of these receptors: a woman aged 40 to 50 with COVID-19, enrolled during active disease.

The gene calls are TRBV4-1 and TRBJ1-4; D remains unclear. The CDR3 is 14 residues long. Germline lookup yields CDR1 MGHRA and CDR2 YSYEKL. Trimming stripped 7 bases from V and 7 bases from J, with 16 bases between. CDR3 bases: TGCGCCAGCACCCCCGACCCGGCGGTTGAAAAACTGTTTTTT. As protein: CASTPDPAVEKLFF.

This clone was seen ten or more times. This chain links TRBV5-5 with TRBJ2-7, with a possible D match to TRBD2 (5 bases). Per germline, CDR1 SGHKS and CDR2 YYEKEE (reference sequence). The CDR3 is 13 amino acids. The V gene lost 2 bases and the J gene lost 4 bases, with 10 bases spanning the gap. Written as DNA, the CDR3 is TGTGCCAGCAGCTTTGGTCGGAGGTACGAGCAGTACTTC. It is translated as CASSFGRRYEQYF.

The rearrangement joins TRBV5-4 to TRBJ1-1; 8 nucleotides align to TRBD1. V trimming: 3 bases; J trimming: 1 base; junction bases outside the gene matches: 8. The CDR3 is 16 amino acids. Germline V gives CDR1 SGHNT, CDR2 YYREEE (reference sequence). This chain's CDR3 is CASSYLTGDPNTEAFF. As DNA, the CDR3 is TGTGCCAGCAGCTACCTGACAGGGGATCCGAACACTGAAGCTTTCTTT.

On this clone itself: Other nucleotide sequences from this sample produce the same CDR3. This chain uses TRBV9 with TRBJ2-1, with D perhaps TRBD2 (5 bases). Between the trimmed V and J ends, which lost 3 bases and 0 bases, there was a span of 7 bases. The CDR3 is 14 residues long. Germline V gene sequence: CDR1 SGDLS, CDR2 YYNGEE. The CDR3 spells CASSGGSSYNEQFF. DNA for the CDR3: TGTGCCAGCAGCGGAGGGAGCTCCTACAATGAGCAGTTCTTC.

CDR3 residues: CASSRQVELNTEAFF. In DNA form, the CDR3 reads TGCGCCAGCAGCCGCCAGGTAGAACTGAACACTGAAGCTTTCTTT. The chain combines TRBV5-1 with TRBJ1-1; no firm D call. The germline V and J ends were trimmed by 4 bases and 0 bases, with 13 bases remaining between them. Germline V gives CDR1 SGHRS, CDR2 YFSETQ. This CDR3 has 15 amino acids.

This chain's CDR3 is CASSVTLAAGLFF. The CDR3 DNA reads as TGTGCCAGCAGCGTTACCCTAGCGGCCGGGCTGTTCTTC. The chain uses TRBV9 and TRBJ2-1; 7 positions agree with TRBD2. Per germline, CDR1 SGDLS and CDR2 YYNGEE. V dropped 2 bases and J dropped 15; count of bases not matched to a gene: 11. This CDR3 region has 13 residues.

The rearrangement uses TRBV3-1 (or the pseudogene TRBV3-2) and TRBJ1-1; 7 bases map to TRBD1. Trimming cost V 4 bases and J 3 bases; bases outside gene matches: 5. CDR3 length equals 14 residues. Germline assignment: CDR1 LGHDT and CDR2 YNNKEL (reference sequence). The CDR3 loop reads CASSPQQGYTEAFF. CDR3 DNA: TGTGCCAGCAGCCCCCAACAGGGGTACACTGAAGCTTTCTTT.

This clone showed up many times. V is TRBV6-2 or TRBV6-3 and J is TRBJ2-3; TRBD2 aligns across 14 bases. The CDR3 spans 15 residues. Looked up from germline, CDR1 is MNHEY and CDR2 is SVGEGT. J lost 4 bases, V lost 4 bases, and 1 base had no gene match. CDR3 DNA: TGTGCCAGCAGTTTGACTAGCGGGGGGGCAGATACGCAGTATTTT. It yields the protein CASSLTSGGADTQYF.

The genes are TRBV6-2 or TRBV6-3 and TRBJ2-7, with 10 bases aligning to TRBD1. V was clipped by 5 bases and J by 4 bases; unmatched bases: 8. The CDR3 runs 15 residues. Germline CDR1 MNHEY, CDR2 SVGEGT. CDR3: CASSETGGYEYEQYV. As DNA, the CDR3 is TGTGCCAGCAGTGAGACAGGGGGCTATGAATACGAGCAGTACGTC.

V gene TRBV3-1 (or the pseudogene TRBV3-2) combines with J gene TRBJ2-4; perhaps TRBD1 as D (5 bases). With 9 bases removed from V and 5 bases from J, the gap between germline ends came to 14 bases. Germline V gene lookup returns CDR1 LGHDT and CDR2 YNNKEL (reference sequence). The CDR3 is made up of 13 amino acids. CDR3 region: CASLQWGQNIQYF. CDR3 DNA: TGTGCCAGTCTACAGTGGGGCCAAAACATTCAGTACTTC.

The J gene is TRBJ1-6, the V gene TRBV5-6; D possibly corresponds to TRBD1 (6 bases). V dropped 2 bases and J dropped 10 bases, with 13 bases sitting between them. The length of the CDR3 is 14 residues. The germline gives CDR1 SGHDT, CDR2 YYEEEE. The CDR3 reads CASSFRDISSPLHF. As DNA, the CDR3 is TGTGCCAGCAGCTTCCGGGACATCTCATCACCCCTCCACTTT.

The rearrangement joins TRBV4-2 to TRBJ2-3; 8 bases line up with TRBD2. Germline V gene data show CDR1 as LGHNA and CDR2 as YNFKEQ. This CDR3 is built from 15 residues. V dropped 1 base and J dropped 4; count of bases not matched to a gene: 4. The CDR3 is CASSQAGGQADTQYF. DNA of the CDR3: TGTGCCAGCAGCCAAGCGGGGGGGCAAGCAGATACGCAGTATTTT.

The chain recombines TRBV6-4 with TRBJ2-3; the match to TRBD2 covers 13 bases. Per the germline V gene, CDR1 is MRHNA and CDR2 is SNTAGT. The J segment lost 4 bases and the V segment lost 3 bases, leaving 1 base of the junction unmatched. The CDR3 sequence is 15 residues long. CDR3 protein: CASSEGTSGADTQYF. The CDR3 nucleotides are TGTGCCAGCAGTGAGGGGACTAGCGGGGCAGATACGCAGTATTTT.

The chain combines TRBV5-7 with TRBJ2-4; perhaps TRBD2 as D (6 bases). TRBV5-7 is placed among ORFs of uncertain function. The CDR3 has 19 residues. The V end was cut by 5 bases, the J end by 0 bases, with 24 bases between. In DNA form, the CDR3 reads TGTGCCAGCAGTCCACGGAACCGGCGCGGGGTCGTAGCCAAAAACATTCAGTACTTC. Protein: CASSPRNRRGVVAKNIQYF.